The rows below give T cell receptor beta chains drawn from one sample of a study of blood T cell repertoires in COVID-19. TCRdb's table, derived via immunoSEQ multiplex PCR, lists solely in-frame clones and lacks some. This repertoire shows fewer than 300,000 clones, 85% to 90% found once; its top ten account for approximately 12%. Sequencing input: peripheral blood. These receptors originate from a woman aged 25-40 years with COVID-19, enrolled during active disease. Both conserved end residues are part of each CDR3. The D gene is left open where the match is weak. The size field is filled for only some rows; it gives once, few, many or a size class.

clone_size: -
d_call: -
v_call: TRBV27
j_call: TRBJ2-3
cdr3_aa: CASSLISGSTDTQYF
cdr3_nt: TGTGCCAGCAGTTTGATTAGCGGAAGCACAGATACGCAGTATTTT

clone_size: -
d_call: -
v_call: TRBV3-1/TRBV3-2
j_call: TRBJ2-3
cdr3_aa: CASSQGPEAAQYF
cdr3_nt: TGTGCCAGCAGCCAAGGGCCAGAGGCGGCGCAGTATTTT

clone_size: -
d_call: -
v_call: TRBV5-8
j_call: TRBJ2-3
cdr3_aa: CASSLLRGITSTDTQYF
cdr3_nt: TGTGCCAGCAGCTTGTTACGGGGGATTACTAGCACAGATACGCAGTATTTT

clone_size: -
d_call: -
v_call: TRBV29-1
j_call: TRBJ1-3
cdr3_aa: CSVFGGPVGNTIYF
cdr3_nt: TGCAGCGTGTTCGGGGGGCCGGTGGGAAACACCATATATTTT

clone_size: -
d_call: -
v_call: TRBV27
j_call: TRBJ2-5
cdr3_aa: CASSFRTEETQYF
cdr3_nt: TGTGCCAGCAGTTTCCGGACTGAAGAGACCCAGTACTTC

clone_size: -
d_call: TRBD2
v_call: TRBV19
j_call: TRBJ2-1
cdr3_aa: CASSIGGGGANEQFF
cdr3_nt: TGTGCCAGTAGTATAGGAGGCGGGGGGGCCAATGAGCAGTTCTTC

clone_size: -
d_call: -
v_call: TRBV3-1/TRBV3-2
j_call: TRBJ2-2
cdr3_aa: CASSQVIGELFF
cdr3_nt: TGTGCCAGCAGCCAAGTTATCGGGGAGCTGTTTTTT

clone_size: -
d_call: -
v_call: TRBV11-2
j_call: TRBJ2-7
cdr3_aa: CASSFGTGVYEQYF
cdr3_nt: TGTGCCAGCAGCTTCGGGACGGGGGTGTACGAGCAGTACTTC

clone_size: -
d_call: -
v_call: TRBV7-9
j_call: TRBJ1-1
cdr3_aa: CASTGERLEAFF
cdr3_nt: TGTGCCAGCACCGGGGAGAGACTGGAAGCTTTCTTT

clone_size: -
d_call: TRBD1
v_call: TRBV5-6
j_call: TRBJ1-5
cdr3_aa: CASSLGTGSNQPQHF
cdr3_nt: TGTGCCAGCAGCTTGGGGACAGGGAGTAATCAGCCCCAGCATTTT

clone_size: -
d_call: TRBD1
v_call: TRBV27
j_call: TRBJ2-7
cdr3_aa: CASSPDRGYEQYF
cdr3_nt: TGTGCCAGCAGTCCCGACAGGGGTTACGAGCAGTACTTC

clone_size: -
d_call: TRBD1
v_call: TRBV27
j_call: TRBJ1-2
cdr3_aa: CASSTGGSYGYTF
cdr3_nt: TGTGCCAGCTCGACAGGGGGCAGCTATGGCTACACCTTC

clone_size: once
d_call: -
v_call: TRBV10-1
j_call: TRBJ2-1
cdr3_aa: CASSEPRTRTFEQFF
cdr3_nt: TGCGCCAGCAGTGAGCCCCGGACGCGGACTTTCGAGCAGTTCTTC

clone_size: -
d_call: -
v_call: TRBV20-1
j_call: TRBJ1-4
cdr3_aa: CSASFPGKLFF
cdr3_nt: TGCAGTGCTAGTTTCCCGGGAAAACTGTTTTTT

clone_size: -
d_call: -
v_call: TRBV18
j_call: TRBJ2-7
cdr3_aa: CASSQALASYEQYF
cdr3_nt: TGTGCCAGCTCTCAGGCCTTGGCGTCCTACGAGCAGTACTTC

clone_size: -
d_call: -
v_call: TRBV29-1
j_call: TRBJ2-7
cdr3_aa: CSVVEGTRYEQYF
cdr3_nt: TGCAGCGTTGTAGAGGGGACACGCTACGAGCAGTACTTC

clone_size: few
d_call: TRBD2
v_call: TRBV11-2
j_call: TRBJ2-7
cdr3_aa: CASSLGVGGLALEQYF
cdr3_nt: TGTGCCAGCAGCTTAGGGGTGGGAGGACTAGCCCTCGAGCAGTACTTC

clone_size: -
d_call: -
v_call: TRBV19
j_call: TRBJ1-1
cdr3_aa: CASSPGTSVAFF
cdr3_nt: TGTGCCAGTAGTCCGGGGACAAGTGTGGCTTTCTTT

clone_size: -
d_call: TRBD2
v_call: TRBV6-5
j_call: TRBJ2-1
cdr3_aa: CATVAGGLYNEQFF
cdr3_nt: TGTGCCACCGTAGCGGGGGGCCTCTACAATGAGCAGTTCTTC

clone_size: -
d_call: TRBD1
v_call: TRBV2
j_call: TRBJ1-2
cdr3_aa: CASSEGGTGTRGYTF
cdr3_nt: TGTGCCAGCAGTGAAGGTGGGACAGGGACCCGAGGCTACACCTTC

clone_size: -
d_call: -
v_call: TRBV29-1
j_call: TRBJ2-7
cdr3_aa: CSVDLGRGYYEQYF
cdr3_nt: TGCAGCGTTGATCTAGGGAGGGGGTACTACGAGCAGTACTTC

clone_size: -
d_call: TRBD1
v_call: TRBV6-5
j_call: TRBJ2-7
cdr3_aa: CASSYGGQGYEQYF
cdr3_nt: TGTGCCAGCAGTTATGGGGGACAGGGCTACGAGCAGTACTTC

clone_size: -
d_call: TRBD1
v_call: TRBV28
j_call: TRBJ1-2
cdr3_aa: CASSFIGGADGYTF
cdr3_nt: TGTGCCAGCAGTTTTATAGGGGGCGCGGATGGCTACACCTTC

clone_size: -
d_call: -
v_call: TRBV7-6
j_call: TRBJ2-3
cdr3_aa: CASSLIAAVSTDTQYF
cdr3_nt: TGTGCCAGCAGCTTAATAGCGGCGGTGAGCACAGATACGCAGTATTTT

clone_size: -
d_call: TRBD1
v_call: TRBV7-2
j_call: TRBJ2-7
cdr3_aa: CASSWVRGRPYEQYF
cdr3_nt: TGTGCCAGCAGCTGGGTCAGGGGGCGACCCTACGAGCAGTACTTC

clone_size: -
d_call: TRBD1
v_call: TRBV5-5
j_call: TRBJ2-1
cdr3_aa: CASNSGTGAHNEQFF
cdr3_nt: TGTGCCAGCAACTCCGGGACAGGGGCCCACAATGAGCAGTTCTTC

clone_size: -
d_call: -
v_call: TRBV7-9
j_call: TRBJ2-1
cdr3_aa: CALRWLNEQFF
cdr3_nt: TGTGCCCTACGGTGGTTGAATGAGCAGTTCTTC

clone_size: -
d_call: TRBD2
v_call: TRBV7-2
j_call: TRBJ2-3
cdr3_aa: CASGPTGGVWDTQYF
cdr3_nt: TGTGCCAGCGGCCCAACGGGGGGAGTCTGGGATACGCAGTATTTT

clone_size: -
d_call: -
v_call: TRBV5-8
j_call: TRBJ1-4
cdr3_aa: CASSLTGEKLFF
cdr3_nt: TGTGCCAGCAGCTTGACAGGTGAAAAACTGTTTTTT

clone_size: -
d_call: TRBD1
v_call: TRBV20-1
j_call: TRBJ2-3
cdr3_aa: CSASEQGAKDTQYF
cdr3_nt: TGCAGTGCTAGTGAACAGGGGGCTAAAGATACGCAGTATTTT

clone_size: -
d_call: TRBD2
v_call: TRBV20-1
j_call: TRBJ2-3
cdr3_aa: CSASGGGAQYF
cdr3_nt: TGCAGTGCCTCCGGCGGGGGGGCGCAGTATTTT

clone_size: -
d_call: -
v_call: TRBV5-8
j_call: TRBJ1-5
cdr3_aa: CASSLMSPREPQHF
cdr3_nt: TGTGCCAGCAGCTTGATGAGCCCCCGTGAGCCCCAGCATTTT

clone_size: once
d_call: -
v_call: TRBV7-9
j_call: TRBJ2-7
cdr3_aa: CASSSTWTGGTYEQYF
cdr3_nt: TGTGCCAGCAGCTCGACTTGGACGGGCGGGACCTACGAGCAGTACTTC

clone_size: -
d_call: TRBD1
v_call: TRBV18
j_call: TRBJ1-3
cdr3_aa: CASSPKTGVLSGNTIYF
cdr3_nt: TGTGCCAGCTCACCGAAGACAGGGGTCCTCTCTGGAAACACCATATATTTT

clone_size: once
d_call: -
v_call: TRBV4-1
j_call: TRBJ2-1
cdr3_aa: CASSAGTRPFF
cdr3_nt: TGCGCCAGCAGCGCCGGGACTCGTCCGTTCTTC

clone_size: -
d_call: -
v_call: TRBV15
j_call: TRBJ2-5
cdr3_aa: CATSRGLLGAPQETQYF
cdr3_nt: TGTGCCACCAGCAGAGGCCTCCTAGGGGCCCCGCAAGAGACCCAGTACTTC

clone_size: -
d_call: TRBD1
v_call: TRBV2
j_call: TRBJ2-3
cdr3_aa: CASSLDRGANTDTQYF
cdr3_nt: TGTGCCAGCAGTTTAGACAGGGGGGCGAACACAGATACGCAGTATTTT

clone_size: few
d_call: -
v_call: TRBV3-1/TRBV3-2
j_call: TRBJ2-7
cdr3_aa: CASSIRGSYEQYF
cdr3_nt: TGTGCCAGCAGCATACGGGGGAGTTACGAGCAGTACTTC

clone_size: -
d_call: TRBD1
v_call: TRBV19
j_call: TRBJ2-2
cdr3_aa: CASRDRGVGELFF
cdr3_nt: TGTGCCAGTCGGGACAGGGGAGTCGGGGAGCTGTTTTTT

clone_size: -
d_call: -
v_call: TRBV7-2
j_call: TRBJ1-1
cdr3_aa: CASSVGLTNTEAFF
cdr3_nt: TGTGCCAGCAGCGTGGGACTTACGAACACTGAAGCTTTCTTT

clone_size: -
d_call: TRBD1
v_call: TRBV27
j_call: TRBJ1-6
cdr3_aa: CASSPYRDRGRSPLHF
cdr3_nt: TGTGCCAGCAGCCCCTACCGGGACAGGGGGCGATCACCCCTCCACTTT

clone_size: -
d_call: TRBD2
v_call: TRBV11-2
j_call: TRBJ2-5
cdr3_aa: CASSLTAGGPETQYF
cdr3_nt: TGTGCCAGCAGCTTAACGGCGGGGGGGCCGGAGACCCAGTACTTC

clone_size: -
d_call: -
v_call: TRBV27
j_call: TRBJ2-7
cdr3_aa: CASSFLGGMGEQYF
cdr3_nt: TGTGCCAGCAGTTTCTTGGGGGGAATGGGCGAGCAGTACTTC

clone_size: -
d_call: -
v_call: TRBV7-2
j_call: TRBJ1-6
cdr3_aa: CASSLQGHRPLHF
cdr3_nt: TGTGCCAGCAGCTTACAGGGCCACCGGCCCCTCCACTTT

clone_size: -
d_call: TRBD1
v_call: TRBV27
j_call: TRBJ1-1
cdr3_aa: CATRDSSMNTEAFF
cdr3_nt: TGTGCCACCCGGGACAGTAGTATGAACACTGAAGCTTTCTTT

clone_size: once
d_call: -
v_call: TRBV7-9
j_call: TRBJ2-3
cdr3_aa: CASKGLYTDTQYF
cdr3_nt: TGTGCCAGCAAGGGGCTATACACAGATACGCAGTATTTT